This TCR beta chain stems from a study of T cells after yellow fever vaccination (dated by TCRdb to between 2019 and 2020). For context, the study as a whole: The SMART-Seq v4 Ultra Low Input RNA kit was used to prepare libraries from fractions with low cell numbers. Bulk TCR alpha and beta repertoires were sequenced longitudinally to track T-cell clones before and after primary and booster YFV17D yellow fever vaccination. Two healthy male donors, one aged 18 to 30 and one aged 30 to 39 years, were included in the cohort. Bulk PBMC replicates and cell subsets were isolated from blood drawn at multiple timepoints before and after both primary and secondary immunization. Here is what the overall study found, with its caveats: Compared with the primary T-cell response, the secondary T-cell response was weaker but faster, peaking on day 5 rather than day 15. Because abundant contaminating clonotypes from the bulk population could be contained in FACS-sorted repertoires, computational filtering was required. The study included only a couple of donors, which limits how far the findings can be generalized. A small share of clonotypes occurred in both CD4 and CD8 compartments, likely arising from convergent recombination. After the booster, most clones that had expanded after primary vaccination were detected again (around 96% of CD4 and around nine tenths of CD8), suggesting broad maintenance of memory.

Sequencer: Illumina NovaSeq 6000. TCR cDNA was synthesized by 5'RACE template switching, through which a universal primer site and unique molecular identifiers were introduced. cDNA synthesis was primed from both the TCR alpha and TCR beta constant segments. Library amplification used two PCR steps, and the second PCR step added sample barcodes and sequencing adapters. Sequencing of the libraries was done on either Illumina HiSeq 2500 (2x100 bp) or NovaSeq (2x150 bp). The published analysis was carried out like this. MIGEC was used to demultiplex reads and collapse the reads into UMI consensus sequences, and MiXCR was used for V(D)J alignment. Vaccine-responding clonotypes were identified with edgeR using replicate PBMC samples, with FDR below 0.01 and a log2 fold change above 5 up to day 15 being required. Each bulk clonotype was labeled CD4 or CD8 based on which sequenced repertoire, CD4 or CD8, contained the clonotype at higher abundance. The raw public data were reprocessed by TCRdb itself: fastp quality trimming at Q25, MiXCR clonotype calling, in-frame beta chains only. For every CDR3 protein sequence, its rows merge into one entry that carries the most common genes and DNA. TCRdb's processing, not the study's, gives the V and J calls here. This sample comprises approximately 260,000 distinct CDR3 sequences, approximately 5.2% of them detected only once. Of the sample, about 3.5% is held by the ten largest clones.

The treatment or condition label for this specimen denotes: live attenuated yellow fever vaccine strain. PBMCs were isolated from peripheral blood using a standard Ficoll-Paque protocol. Dynabeads CD4 and CD8 positive selection kits were used to isolate the CD4 and CD8 T-cell fractions. RNA was extracted with TriZol from bulk PBMCs, CD4 and CD8 fractions, and dextramer-positive and dextramer-negative fractions. In its sample, this clonotype was seen many times. The specificity of this receptor is unknown. Base qualities are not recorded, but no much larger clone differs from it by a single base. The germline V gene yields SNHLY for CDR1 and FYNNEI for CDR2. Trimming removed 7 bases from V and 11 bases from J, leaving 18 bases between the germline ends. The CDR3, from cysteine to phenylalanine, totals 13 residues. Only CDR3 DNA is held: 39 bases, read in frame from base 1.

Here the sequenced sample was CD4+ T cells sorted from PBMCs, taken on the day of the yellow fever booster vaccination. The sequence derives from a young man who received the YFV17D yellow fever vaccine. The chain was built from TRBV2 and TRBJ1-5, and perhaps TRBD1 as D gene, on 6 matching bases. Read as DNA, the sequence is TGTGCCAGCATGACCACAGGGACATCTACCCAGCATTTT. The translation is CASMTTGTSTQHF.